This record covers a single T cell receptor (beta chain). Its antigen is not known. These data are taken from a study of T-cell memory formation after mild COVID-19. The germline CDR1 and CDR2 sequences are SGHVS and FNYEAQ. The V gene lost 3 bases and the J gene lost 6 bases, with 8 bases spanning the gap. The CDR3 is made up of 13 amino acids. TCRdb re-called the 5' RACE reads with MiXCR, one entry per CDR3 protein. The sample lists 350,000 to 500,000 distinct CDR3 sequences; around 20% were seen once. Points from the study as a whole: Shrinking CD4+ clones resided mostly in CM and EM, and CD8+ ones in EMRA.

The sequence was obtained from an adult woman who had mild COVID-19 (a few samples of this study predate the infection). Cell type and time point are not known. This chain joins TRBV7-6 and TRBJ2-2; D is undetermined. Sequences were obtained from PBMCs or a T cell subset sorted from them (not recorded which). The CDR3 region is CASSFSVPGELFF. For the CDR3, the DNA is TGTGCCAGCAGCTTCAGTGTTCCCGGGGAGCTGTTTTTT.